This T cell receptor (beta chain) appears in the sequencing data of a study of blood T cell repertoires in COVID-19. In the study overall: Both acute and convalescent COVID-19 samples were obtained from the United States, Italy and Spain. In each case, the material was cDNA or gDNA derived from T cells, B-cell-depleted T cells, or PBMCs.

V dropped 5 bases and J dropped 0 bases, with 14 bases sitting between them. This CDR3 contains 16 residues. The V gene's germline CDR1 is SGHAT and CDR2 FQNNGV. Study processing details: Amplification from reference gene primers served as the basis for estimated nucleated cell counts. Libraries were prepared by immunoSEQ multiplex PCR; TCRdb keeps only in-frame clonotypes and omits some of them. The DNA gave D and trimming, while V, J and clone size come from that table. Among 35,000 to 50,000 clones listed, around 90% were seen once. The sample comprised peripheral blood. The source is a woman older than 75 with active COVID-19. The chain links TRBV11-2 to TRBJ2-1; D may be TRBD1 (6 bases). CDR3 sequence (DNA): TGTGCCAGCAGCCCCACAGGGAGCAGCTCCTACAATGAGCAGTTCTTC. This sequence encodes CASSPTGSSSYNEQFF.